This T cell receptor (beta chain) was sequenced in a study of early T cells in non-severe SARS-CoV-2 infection. Study-level information: Chains stayed unpaired after sequencing of bulk RNA from unsorted whole blood.

Molecules of cDNA were individually given unique molecular identifiers that were attached to them. TCRdb redid the calling of the 5' RACE reads with MiXCR, one entry per CDR3 protein. Of tens of thousands of distinct CDR3 sequences in the sample, about 13% are singletons; the top ten hold about 9.3%. This clonotype turned up a few times. Material: whole blood, obtained at baseline. This TCR was recovered from an adult who was a healthcare worker with PCR-confirmed SARS-CoV-2 infection or an uninfected control (not recorded which).

The CDR3 sequence: CASSLSANEQFF. Here the CDR3 DNA reads TGTGCCAGCAGCTTAAGCGCGAATGAGCAGTTCTTC. The genes are TRBV11-2 and TRBJ2-1; D gene unclear. Germline lookup yields CDR1 SGHAT and CDR2 FQNNGV. The CDR3 loop spans 12 amino acids. Trimming removed 2 bases at V and 7 bases at J, with 6 bases between. The full variable domain, rest sourced from reference TRBV11-2 and TRBJ2-1, is EAGVAQSPRYKIIEKRQSVAFWCNPISGHATLYWYQQILGQGPKLLIQFQNNGVVDDSQLPKDRFSAERLKGVDSTLKIQPAKLEDSAVYLCASSLSANEQFFGPGTRLTVL.